The clone carrying this T cell receptor beta chain appeared a few times. The CDR3 length is 15 residues. Germline V gene data show CDR1 as SGHTA and CDR2 as FQGNSA. V trimming: 5 bases; J trimming: 0 bases; junction bases outside the gene matches: 6. 5'RACE template switching added a universal primer site and UMIs to TCR cDNA. TCRdb recomputed calls from the 5' RACE reads with MiXCR, one row per CDR3 protein. In the table there are hundreds of thousands of distinct CDR3 sequences, roughly an eighth of which are singletons. This sample stems from a study of T cells after yellow fever vaccination. This receptor was obtained from a man between 18 and 35 years old who received the YFV17D yellow fever vaccine. V gene TRBV7-2 combines with J gene TRBJ1-2; TRBD1 matches 7 bases. The starting material was CD4+ T cells sorted from PBMCs, obtained 15 days after the yellow fever booster vaccination. The CDR3 spells CASSLHGTANYGYTF. In DNA, the CDR3 is TGTGCCAGCAGCCTTCATGGGACAGCTAACTATGGCTACACCTTC.